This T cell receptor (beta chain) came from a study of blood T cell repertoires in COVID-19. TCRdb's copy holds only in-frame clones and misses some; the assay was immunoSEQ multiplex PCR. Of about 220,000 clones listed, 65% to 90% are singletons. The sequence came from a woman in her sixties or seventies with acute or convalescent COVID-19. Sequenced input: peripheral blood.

CDR3 protein: CASRSGTGNYNSPLHF. The CDR3 DNA is TGTGCCAGCAGATCCGGGACAGGGAACTATAATTCACCCCTCCACTTT. The gene calls are TRBV7-6 and TRBJ1-6; 9 bases match TRBD1. The V gene's germline CDR1 is SGHVS and CDR2 FNYEAQ. The CDR3 has 16 residues. The J segment lost 3 bases and the V segment lost 6 bases, leaving 6 bases of the junction unmatched.